This passage covers 30 T cell receptor beta chains from one sample sequenced in a study of blood T cell repertoires in COVID-19. Only in-frame clones appear in the TCRdb table, and some are missing; sequencing was by immunoSEQ multiplex PCR. Here the sample spans around 180,000 clones, approximately 89% being singletons. The sequencing input was peripheral blood. Receptor source: a man aged 40-49 years with active or convalescent COVID-19.

The chain employs TRBV2 and TRBJ1-2; D uncertain. This CDR3 spans 11 amino acids. Between the trimmed V and J ends, which lost 2 bases and 5 bases, there was a span of 3 bases. Germline V gene sequence: CDR1 SNHLY, CDR2 FYNNEI. CDR3 loop: CASSERYGYTF. DNA for the CDR3: TGTGCCAGCAGTGAACGGTATGGCTACACCTTC. Based on the CDR3 plus reference TRBV2 and TRBJ1-2, the full variable domain is EPEVTQTPSHQVTQMGQEVILRCVPISNHLYFYWYRQILGQKVEFLVSFYNNEISEKSEIFDDQFSVERPDGSNFTLKIRSTKLEDSAMYFCASSERYGYTFGSGTRLTVV.

The V call is TRBV27, the J call TRBJ1-2; D gene uncertain. CDR3 length: 15 amino acids. CDR1 and CDR2 from the germline V gene are MNHEY and SMNVEV (reference sequence). The V end lost 0 bases, the J end lost 3 bases, and 11 bases lay between the germline ends. DNA for the CDR3: TGTGCCAGCAGTTTATCGAACGGAGGTGACTATGGCTACACCTTC. Translating it yields CASSLSNGGDYGYTF.

As for this clone: The junction shows a germline mismatch at one end, possibly a read error. This rearrangement joins TRBV6-1 to TRBJ2-1; tentatively, D is TRBD1 (8 bases). CDR1 is MNHNS, CDR2 SASEGT, per germline. The CDR3 covers 19 residues. The CDR3 DNA sequence: TGTGCCAGCAGTAAAGCCGCACAGGGGGGGGTGAGCTCCTACAATGAGCAGTTCTTC. Its protein is CASSKAAQGGVSSYNEQFF.

V usage is TRBV6-5 and J usage is TRBJ2-3; weak D call: TRBD1 (5 bases). This CDR3 is 14 amino acids long. Germline lookup yields CDR1 MNHEY and CDR2 SVGAGI. The ends were cut back, 6 bases at V and 1 base at J, with 11 bases in the middle. CDR3 sequence: CASRRDRRTDTQYF. Here the CDR3 DNA reads TGTGCCAGCAGACGAGACAGACGCACAGATACGCAGTATTTT.

This chain joins TRBV19 and TRBJ1-2; D gene uncertain. V gave up 3 bases and J gave up 4 bases, with 9 bases separating them. The CDR3 covers 13 residues. The V gene's germline CDR1 is LNHDA and CDR2 SQIVND (reference sequence). CDR3 nucleotides: TGTGCCAGTAGTATCGCGGGAGGCTATGGCTACACCTTC. Translated, it gives CASSIAGGYGYTF.

CDR3 in amino acids: CASSLVDWEGHTF. As DNA, the CDR3 is TGCGCCAGCAGCTTGGTTGATTGGGAGGGCCACACCTTC. The chain employs TRBV5-1 and TRBJ1-2, with unresolved D. The CDR3 runs 13 residues. CDR1 and CDR2 from the germline V gene are SGHRS and YFSETQ. V lost 0 bases and J 12 bases, leaving 15 bases between the germline ends.

The rearrangement joins TRBV6-5 to TRBJ2-2; tentatively, D is TRBD1 (7 bases). The CDR3 contains 14 residues. Trimming took off 10 bases at V and 5 bases at J, with 17 bases between the two ends. Germline V gene lookup returns CDR1 MNHEY and CDR2 SVGAGI. CDR3 bases: TGTGCCACCTATTGGGCAGGGGGGACCGGGGAGCTGTTTTTT. Residues: CATYWAGGTGELFF.

The chain links TRBV11-3 to TRBJ1-1, with D possibly TRBD1 on 5 matching bases. From germline, CDR1 is SGHNT and CDR2 YENEEA. Trimming left V 0 bases short and J 0 bases short, with 8 bases between. The length of the CDR3 is 15 residues. CDR3 region: CASSLDSGLNTEAFF. The CDR3 coding sequence is TGTGCCAGCAGCTTAGATTCAGGGCTGAACACTGAAGCTTTCTTT. The full variable domain, with the rest looked up from reference TRBV11-3 and TRBJ1-1, is EAGVVQSPRYKIIEKKQPVAFWCNPISGHNTLYWYLQNLGQGPELLIRYENEEAVDDSQLPKDRFSAERLKGVDSTLKIQPAELGDSAVYLCASSLDSGLNTEAFFGQGTRLTVV.

The gene calls are TRBV6-5 and TRBJ2-7, with D perhaps TRBD1 (6 bases). V was clipped by 6 bases and J by 0 bases, with 12 bases between them. The CDR3 is 14 residues long. The germline CDR1 and CDR2 sequences are MNHEY and SVGAGI. This CDR3 is CASRKQGISYEQYF. DNA for the CDR3: TGTGCCAGCAGAAAGCAGGGGATCTCCTACGAGCAGTACTTC.

The chain uses TRBV10-3 and TRBJ2-2; TRBD2 matches 14 bases. This CDR3 has 18 residues. Germline-derived CDR1 and CDR2 are ENHRY and SYGVKD. J gave up 1 base and V 5 bases, and 6 bases lay outside the gene matches. The CDR3 is CAISRRLAGGMNTGELFF. The CDR3 coding sequence is TGTGCCATCAGTAGGCGACTAGCGGGGGGGATGAACACCGGGGAGCTGTTTTTT.

The chain couples TRBV3-1 (or the pseudogene TRBV3-2) to TRBJ2-7; TRBD1 is a possible D gene (6 bases). CDR1 and CDR2 (germline): LGHDT, YNNKEL (reference sequence). This CDR3 spans 16 amino acids. The germline V and J ends were trimmed by 1 base and 4 bases, with 17 bases remaining between them. The CDR3, as DNA: TGTGCCAGCAGCCAAGCTACAGGGTCCCCTACTTACGAGCAGTACTTC. Encoded protein: CASSQATGSPTYEQYF.

This chain uses TRBV30 with TRBJ2-5; tentative D call: TRBD2 (5 bases). The CDR3 runs to 11 residues. Germline CDR1 is GTSNPN and CDR2 is SVGIG (reference sequence). Trimming removed 2 bases from V and 4 bases from J, with 5 bases in between. Written as DNA, the CDR3 is TGTGCCTGGAGTCGGGGAGAGACCCAGTACTTC. It encodes CAWSRGETQYF.

The V call is TRBV5-5, the J call TRBJ1-2; maybe TRBD1 (6 bases). This CDR3 comprises 13 residues. In germline, CDR1 is SGHKS, CDR2 YYEKEE (reference sequence). Trimming took 5 bases from V and 8 from J, leaving 16 bases between them. The CDR3 is CASSKSGVEGYTF. As DNA, the CDR3 is TGTGCCAGCAGTAAATCAGGGGTGGAGGGCTACACCTTC.

The gene calls are TRBV28 and TRBJ1-5; D uncertain. Trimming left V 3 bases short and J 0 bases short, with 6 bases between. The germline CDR1 and CDR2 sequences are MDHEN and SYDVKM. The CDR3 sequence is 14 residues long. The CDR3 coding sequence is TGTGCCAGCAGTTTCATAGATAGCAATCAGCCCCAGCATTTT. Its protein is CASSFIDSNQPQHF.

The genes are TRBV19 and TRBJ2-3; TRBD2 matches at 10 bases. After removal of 6 bases from V and 1 base from J, the junction contained 7 bases not matched to a gene. The CDR3 totals 16 residues. Germline values: CDR1 LNHDA, CDR2 SQIVND (reference sequence). The CDR3 reads CASSPKGLARTDTQYF. CDR3 in DNA: TGTGCCAGTAGCCCAAAGGGACTAGCGCGCACAGATACGCAGTATTTT. Using reference TRBV19 and TRBJ2-3 for the parts outside the CDR3, the full variable domain is DGGITQSPKYLFRKEGQNVTLSCEQNLNHDAMYWYRQDPGQGLRLIYYSQIVNDFQKGDIAEGYSVSREKKESFPLTVTSAQKNPTAFYLCASSPKGLARTDTQYFGPGTRLTVL.

The gene calls are TRBV14 and TRBJ2-5, with 8 bases identical to TRBD1. The CDR3 runs 14 residues. The junction had 9 bases not matched to a gene; V was cut back by 0 bases and J by 12 bases. From germline, CDR1 is SGHDN and CDR2 FVKESK. The CDR3 is CASSQDHRGRMEYF. CDR3 nucleotides: TGTGCCAGCAGCCAAGATCACAGGGGGAGAATGGAGTACTTC.

This clone has just one count. The V gene is TRBV7-6, the J gene TRBJ1-6; D is perhaps TRBD1 (5 bases). CDR3 length: 15 residues. The germline V gene encodes CDR1 SGHVS and CDR2 FNYEAQ. V dropped 0 bases and J dropped 7 bases, with 10 bases sitting between them. The CDR3 here is CASSLAQGGNSPLHF. The DNA for the CDR3 is TGTGCCAGCAGCTTAGCGCAGGGAGGGAATTCACCCCTCCACTTT.

The CDR3 reads CASSPFLTGANYGYTF. In DNA, the CDR3 is TGTGCCAGCAGTCCGTTCCTGACAGGGGCGAACTATGGCTACACCTTC. V gene TRBV27 combines with J gene TRBJ1-2; 8 nucleotides line up with TRBD1. This CDR3 comprises 16 residues. V shed 5 bases and J 2 bases; nucleotides not matched to a gene: 10. Per the germline V gene, CDR1 is MNHEY and CDR2 is SMNVEV (reference sequence).

V usage is TRBV19 and J usage is TRBJ2-5; TRBD2 matches 10 bases. The CDR3 loop spans 15 amino acids. Germline CDR1 and CDR2: LNHDA and SQIVND (reference sequence). The V gene end was trimmed by 10 bases and the J gene end by 3 bases; junction bases not matched to a gene: 11. The CDR3 sequence is CATQTSGVGEETQYF. The CDR3 nucleotides are TGTGCCACTCAAACTAGCGGGGTAGGTGAAGAGACCCAGTACTTC.

The chain recombines TRBV12-3 or TRBV12-4 with TRBJ2-1, with 11 bases identical to TRBD1. Germline trimming cut 5 bases from V and 14 bases from J; bases unmatched to any gene: 5. The CDR3 runs 12 residues. The CDR3 sequence: CASSRDRGEEFF. CDR3 coding DNA: TGTGCCAGCAGTAGGGACAGGGGGGAAGAGTTCTTC.

This chain links TRBV6-5 with TRBJ1-2; possible D gene TRBD1, 5 bases. Germline CDR1 is MNHEY and CDR2 is SVGAGI. This CDR3 has 15 residues. V was clipped by 4 bases and J by 4 bases, with 16 bases between them. This CDR3 reads CASSSNPAGTYGYTF. The CDR3 coding sequence is TGTGCCAGCAGTTCCAACCCGGCGGGGACCTATGGCTACACCTTC.

This clone was counted only a few times. The genes are TRBV7-6 and TRBJ2-2; D is perhaps TRBD2 (5 bases). From germline, CDR1 is SGHVS and CDR2 FNYEAQ. This CDR3 is 15 amino acids long. V was clipped by 5 bases and J by 7 bases, with 17 bases between them. CDR3 sequence reads: CASSQTAARGGELFF. In nucleotides, the CDR3 is TGTGCCAGCAGCCAGACGGCGGCCCGGGGCGGGGAGCTGTTTTTT. Together with reference TRBV7-6 and TRBJ2-2, the CDR3 gives the full variable domain: GAGVSQSPRYKVTKRGQDVALRCDPISGHVSLYWYRQALGQGPEFLTYFNYEAQQDKSGLPNDRFSAERPEGSISTLTIQRTEQRDSAMYRCASSQTAARGGELFFGEGSRLTVL.

The chain uses TRBV11-2 and TRBJ2-1; D not resolved. From germline, CDR1 is SGHAT and CDR2 FQNNGV. CDR3 length equals 15 residues. The V end was cut by 4 bases, the J end by 5 bases, with 15 bases between. The CDR3 DNA sequence: TGTGCCAGCAGCTATAACAGTGCCTTCAACAATGAGCAGTTCTTC. Amino acids: CASSYNSAFNNEQFF.

This chain joins TRBV19 and TRBJ2-1, with TRBD1 matching 8 bases. The CDR3 length is 14 residues. Trimming removed 7 bases from V and 8 bases from J; junction bases left unmatched: 10. The germline V gene has CDR1 LNHDA and CDR2 SQIVND (reference sequence). CDR3 DNA: TGTGCCAGTAAGGTGACAGGGGTTTATGATGAGCAGTTCTTC. Translated: CASKVTGVYDEQFF.

Details on this clone: This CDR3 is also generated by other DNA sequences in the sample. V usage is TRBV9 and J usage is TRBJ2-5; 11 nucleotides line up with TRBD2. Unmatched junction bases numbered 2, after V lost 0 bases and J lost 1 base. This CDR3 is 16 amino acids long. CDR1 is SGDLS and CDR2 is YYNGEE in the germline V gene. In DNA form, the CDR3 reads TGTGCCAGCAGCGTAGATCTAGCGGGGGGCCAAGAGACCCAGTACTTC. Encoded protein: CASSVDLAGGQETQYF.

The V and J genes are TRBV28 and TRBJ1-2; D not certain. The V and J ends lost 9 bases and 2 bases respectively, with 16 bases between them. Looked up from germline, CDR1 is MDHEN and CDR2 is SYDVKM. This CDR3 has 14 amino acids. This CDR3 reads CASYNGGSNYGYTF. The DNA of the CDR3 is TGTGCCAGTTACAACGGAGGCAGCAACTATGGCTACACCTTC.

The CDR3 DNA reads TGTGCCAGCAGGAACAGGGGGAACACCGGGGAGCTGTTTTTT. Protein product: CASRNRGNTGELFF. The chain is built from TRBV19 and TRBJ2-2; 7 bases are a match to TRBD1. From germline, CDR1 is LNHDA and CDR2 SQIVND (reference sequence). V trimming: 9 bases; J trimming: 1 base; junction bases outside the gene matches: 5. The length of the CDR3 is 14 residues.

The chain has TRBV11-2 and TRBJ2-7; 8 bases line up with TRBD1. This CDR3 comprises 13 residues. V shed 5 bases and J 6 bases; nucleotides not matched to a gene: 6. CDR1 is SGHAT, CDR2 FQNNGV, per germline. The CDR3 bases are TGTGCCAGCAGCCCGGGACAGGCGCTCGAGCAGTACTTC. Translating it yields CASSPGQALEQYF. The variable domain in full, with the rest retrieved from reference TRBV11-2 and TRBJ2-7, is EAGVAQSPRYKIIEKRQSVAFWCNPISGHATLYWYQQILGQGPKLLIQFQNNGVVDDSQLPKDRFSAERLKGVDSTLKIQPAKLEDSAVYLCASSPGQALEQYFGPGTRLTVT.

The chain is built from TRBV6-5 and TRBJ1-1; D remains ambiguous. The V end was cut by 6 bases, the J end by 1 base, with 9 bases between. The length of the CDR3 is 13 residues. Germline values: CDR1 MNHEY, CDR2 SVGAGI. CDR3 amino acids: CASSLTRNTEAFF. CDR3 DNA sequence: TGTGCCAGCAGCCTCACACGGAACACTGAAGCTTTCTTT.

J is TRBJ1-2 and V is TRBV12-3 or TRBV12-4, with D tentatively TRBD1 (5 bases). With 3 bases removed from V and 10 bases from J, the gap between germline ends came to 9 bases. The CDR3 sequence is 11 residues long. In DNA, the CDR3 is TGTGCCAGCAGTTTGTTAGGGGCCTACACCTTC. Its translation: CASSLLGAYTF.